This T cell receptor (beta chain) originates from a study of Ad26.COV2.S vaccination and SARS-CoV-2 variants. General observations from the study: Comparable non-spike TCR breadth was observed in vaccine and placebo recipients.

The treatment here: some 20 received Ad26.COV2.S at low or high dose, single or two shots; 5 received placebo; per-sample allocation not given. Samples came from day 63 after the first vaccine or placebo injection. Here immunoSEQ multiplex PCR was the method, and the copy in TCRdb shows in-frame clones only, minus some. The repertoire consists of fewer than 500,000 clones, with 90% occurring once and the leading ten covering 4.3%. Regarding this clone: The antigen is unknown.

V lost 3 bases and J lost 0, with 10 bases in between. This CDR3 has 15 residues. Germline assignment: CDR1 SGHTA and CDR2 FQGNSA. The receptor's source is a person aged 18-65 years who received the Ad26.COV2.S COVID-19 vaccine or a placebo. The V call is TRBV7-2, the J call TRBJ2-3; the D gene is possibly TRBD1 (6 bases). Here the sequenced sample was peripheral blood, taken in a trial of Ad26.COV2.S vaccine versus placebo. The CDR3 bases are TGTGCCAGCAGCTTGGGACACCATAGCACAGATACGCAGTATTTT. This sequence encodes CASSLGHHSTDTQYF.